Following are 10 T cell receptor beta chains from one sample sequenced in a study of blood T cell repertoires in COVID-19. Sequencing used immunoSEQ multiplex PCR; TCRdb keeps in-frame clones, though not all of them. This sample has roughly 190,000 clones, with 75% to 90% found just once. Sequences were obtained from PBMCs or T cells enriched from blood (not recorded which). These receptors were taken from a woman in her 30s who had recovered from COVID-19.

This chain links TRBV12-3 or TRBV12-4 with TRBJ1-1; D ambiguous. This CDR3 comprises 13 residues. With 7 bases removed from V and 4 bases from J, the gap between germline ends came to 13 bases. The CDR3 sequence is CASTLGRVTEAFF. Written as DNA, the CDR3 is TGTGCCAGCACCCTAGGGAGGGTCACTGAAGCTTTCTTT.

The rearrangement joins TRBV18 to TRBJ1-3, with 7 bases matching TRBD1. This CDR3 contains 15 residues. V shed 5 bases, J shed 0 bases, and the junction held 4 bases outside the gene matches. CDR1 and CDR2 (germline): KGHSH, LQKENI. The CDR3 DNA reads TGTGCCAGCTCAGGACAGGACCTCTCTGGAAACACCATATATTTT. Residues: CASSGQDLSGNTIYF.

The chain uses TRBV20-1 and TRBJ2-1; no reliable D call. The germline gives CDR1 DFQATT, CDR2 SNEGSKA (reference sequence). The length of the CDR3 is 14 residues. Trimming pared 3 bases from V and 9 bases from J, leaving 18 bases between. CDR3 loop: CSASDSWAIFEQFF. The CDR3 coding sequence is TGCAGTGCTAGTGACTCCTGGGCTATTTTTGAGCAGTTCTTC.

V usage is TRBV5-1 and J usage is TRBJ2-5, with TRBD2 matching 10 bases. Germline V lookup: CDR1 SGHRS, CDR2 YFSETQ. V was clipped by 2 bases and J by 2 bases; unmatched bases: 0. The CDR3 length is 14 residues. The CDR3 coding sequence is TGCGCCAGCAGCTTACTAGCGGGGCAAGAGACCCAGTACTTC. Translated: CASSLLAGQETQYF. Full variable domain (missing parts from reference TRBV5-1 and TRBJ2-5): KAGVTQTPRYLIKTRGQQVTLSCSPISGHRSVSWYQQTPGQGLQFLFEYFSETQRNKGNFPGRFSGRQFSNSRSEMNVSTLELGDSALYLCASSLLAGQETQYFGPGTRLLVL.

This clone was recorded only once. The chain has TRBV11-2 and TRBJ2-7; tentative D call: TRBD1 (6 bases). CDR1 and CDR2 from the germline V gene are SGHAT and FQNNGV. Deletions cut 1 base from V and 3 bases from J, with 19 bases between. CDR3 length equals 17 residues. The CDR3 loop is CASSLVQIVGGYYEQYF. CDR3 bases: TGTGCCAGCAGCTTAGTACAAATCGTAGGGGGTTACTACGAGCAGTACTTC.

The V and J genes are TRBV3-1 (or the pseudogene TRBV3-2) and TRBJ2-3; D is possibly TRBD2 (6 bases). Trimming removed 1 base at V and 5 bases at J, with 7 bases between. CDR3 length equals 13 residues. Germline CDR1 is LGHDT and CDR2 is YNNKEL (reference sequence). The CDR3 is CASSQGRGDTQYF. CDR3 DNA: TGTGCCAGCAGCCAAGGGAGGGGAGATACGCAGTATTTT.

In this sample, this clone turned up once. The chain carries TRBV18 and TRBJ2-5, with 9 bases matching TRBD2. The CDR3 spans 15 residues. The germline V gene has CDR1 KGHSH and CDR2 LQKENI. V lost 2 bases to trimming and J lost 0 bases; unmatched junction nucleotides: 1. The CDR3 DNA reads as TGTGCCAGCTCACCAAGCGGGGGGTACCAAGAGACCCAGTACTTC. It is translated as CASSPSGGYQETQYF.

J is TRBJ1-2 and V is TRBV2; TRBD1 agrees at 7 bases. This CDR3 is built from 14 residues. The ends lost 7 bases at V and 1 base at J; junction bases unmatched: 6. CDR1 SNHLY and CDR2 FYNNEI come from the germline V gene. CDR3 sequence (DNA): TGTGCCAGCAATCGGGACAGTTATAACTATGGCTACACCTTC. Its translation: CASNRDSYNYGYTF. The complete variable domain, with remaining parts taken from reference TRBV2 and TRBJ1-2, reads EPEVTQTPSHQVTQMGQEVILRCVPISNHLYFYWYRQILGQKVEFLVSFYNNEISEKSEIFDDQFSVERPDGSNFTLKIRSTKLEDSAMYFCASNRDSYNYGYTFGSGTRLTVV.

The chain joins TRBV19 to TRBJ1-5; 10 bases map to TRBD1. V shed 1 base, J shed 2 bases, and the junction held 5 bases outside the gene matches. Per germline, CDR1 LNHDA and CDR2 SQIVND (reference sequence). The CDR3 sequence is 17 residues long. The chain's CDR3 is CASSIGDRGRRNQPQHF. CDR3 DNA: TGTGCCAGTAGTATAGGAGACAGGGGGCGACGCAATCAGCCCCAGCATTTT.

This clone was found once. The chain recombines TRBV12-3 or TRBV12-4 with TRBJ2-3; TRBD1 matches at 8 bases. Germline trimming cut 10 bases from V and 5 bases from J; bases unmatched to any gene: 8. The CDR3 is made up of 13 amino acids. CDR3 nucleotide sequence: TGTGCCACCTCGGGACAGGTTCGAGATACGCAGTATTTT. Protein: CATSGQVRDTQYF.